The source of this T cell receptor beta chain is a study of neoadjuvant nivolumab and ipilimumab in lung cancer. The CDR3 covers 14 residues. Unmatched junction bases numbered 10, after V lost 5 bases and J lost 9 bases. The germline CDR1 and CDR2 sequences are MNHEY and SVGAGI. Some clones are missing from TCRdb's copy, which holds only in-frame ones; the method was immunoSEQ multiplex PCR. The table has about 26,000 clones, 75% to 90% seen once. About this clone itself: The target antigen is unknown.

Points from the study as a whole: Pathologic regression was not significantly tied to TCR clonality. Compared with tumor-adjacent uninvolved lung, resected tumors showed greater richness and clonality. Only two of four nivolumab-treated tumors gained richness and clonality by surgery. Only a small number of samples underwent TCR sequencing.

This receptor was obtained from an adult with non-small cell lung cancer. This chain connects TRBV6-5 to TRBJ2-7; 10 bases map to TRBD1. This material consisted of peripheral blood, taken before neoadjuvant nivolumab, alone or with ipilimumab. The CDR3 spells CASSRVGTGEGQYF. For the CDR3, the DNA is TGTGCCAGCAGTCGAGTCGGGACAGGGGAAGGGCAGTACTTC.